The 27 T cell receptor beta chains presented below share a single source sample, sequenced in a study of Graves' ophthalmopathy and Graves' hyperthyroidism. Beta-chain TCR CDR3 regions were amplified from RNA transcripts. Second-round multiplex PCR came after a first-round RT-PCR that employed HTBI primers. TCRdb itself ran the multiplex PCR reads through MiXCR, one entry per CDR3 protein. The data hold tens of thousands of distinct CDR3 sequences, with around 50% observed a single time. Material: peripheral blood. These receptors originate from an adult man with Graves' ophthalmopathy.

This rearrangement joins TRBV2 to TRBJ1-5; D uncertain. Between the trimmed V and J ends, which lost 2 bases and 0 bases, there was a span of 8 bases. Germline V gene lookup returns CDR1 SNHLY and CDR2 FYNNEI. The CDR3 is 15 residues long. CDR3 sequence (DNA): TGTGCCAGCAGTGAACAACAGCATAGCAATCAGCCCCAGCATTTT. This encodes CASSEQQHSNQPQHF.

This chain uses TRBV7-9 with TRBJ1-1; a weak D match, TRBD1 (5 bases). From germline, CDR1 is SEHNR and CDR2 FQNEAQ (reference sequence). There are 14 residues in the CDR3. V was cut by 5 bases and J by 7 bases, with 17 bases left in between. CDR3 nucleotides: TGTGCCAGCAGCCCTCGTGGGGGAGGTAATGAAGCTTTCTTT. Its protein product is CASSPRGGGNEAFF.

Of note for this clonotype: Mismatch with germline at one junction end may stem from a read error. CDR3 DNA: TGTGCTAGCAGCCCAAATTTAGCGGGAGGTGGGAACACCGGGGAGCTGTTTTTT. Its translation: CASSPNLAGGGNTGELFF. The chain carries TRBV7-7 and TRBJ2-2; 10 nucleotides match TRBD2. The germline V gene has CDR1 SSHAT and CDR2 FNYEAQ (reference sequence). The CDR3 totals 18 residues.

Details on this clonotype: This CDR3 is missing its conserved last phenylalanine or tryptophan, likely due to a read error. This chain links TRBV19 with TRBJ2-5; 10 bases are shared with TRBD2. Germline CDR1 and CDR2: LNHDA and SQIVND (reference sequence). CDR3 length: 13 residues. The CDR3 coding sequence is TGTGCCAGCGGACTAGCGGTCGAAGAGACTCAGTACTCC. It yields the protein CASGLAVEETQYS.

As to this clonotype: A much larger clone sits a single nucleotide away, making a read error possible. The chain is built from TRBV5-6 and TRBJ2-4; no firm D call. From germline, CDR1 is SGHDT and CDR2 YYEEEE. Trimming took 0 bases from V and 1 from J, leaving 8 bases between them. The CDR3 loop spans 15 amino acids. Here the CDR3 reads CASSLGRRAKNIQYF. CDR3 DNA sequence: TGTGCCAGCAGCTTGGGAAGGCGGGCCAAAAACATTCAGTACTTC.

This clonotype was recorded at least ten times. The chain joins TRBV20-1 to TRBJ1-2, with 11 nucleotides matching TRBD1. In germline, CDR1 is DFQATT, CDR2 SNEGSKA (reference sequence). This CDR3 is 15 amino acids long. Unmatched junction bases numbered 10, after V lost 2 bases and J lost 8 bases. CDR3 residues: CSARSSRGQGGGYTF. CDR3 sequence (DNA): TGCAGTGCTAGATCCTCCAGGGGACAGGGGGGAGGCTACACCTTC.

This clonotype has a single count. The chain is built from TRBV6-4 and TRBJ2-1; TRBD2 matches at 10 bases. Germline assignment: CDR1 MRHNA and CDR2 SNTAGT. V shed 6 bases, J shed 7 bases, and the junction held 6 bases outside the gene matches. The CDR3 is 14 amino acids. The CDR3 coding sequence is TGTGCCAGCAGCGAAGCGGGAGGGCCGAATGAGCAGTTCTTC. Amino acid sequence: CASSEAGGPNEQFF.

This clonotype was detected many times. This chain joins TRBV6-5 and TRBJ2-1; D perhaps matches TRBD1 (6 bases). CDR3 length: 16 amino acids. Trimming pared 6 bases from V and 2 bases from J, leaving 17 bases between. Germline V gene data show CDR1 as MNHEY and CDR2 as SVGAGI. DNA for the CDR3: TGTGCCAGCAGCCGAACGCGACAGGCTACCTACAATGAGCAGTTCTTC. It yields the protein CASSRTRQATYNEQFF.

The chain links TRBV29-1 to TRBJ1-2, with a tentative D call TRBD1 (5 bases). The CDR3 sequence is 14 residues long. Germline values: CDR1 SQVTM, CDR2 ANQGSEA. Trimming shortened V by 0 bases and J by 4 bases, and 12 bases separated the two germline ends. The CDR3 sequence is CSVEEVEGVYGYTF. In nucleotides, the CDR3 is TGCAGCGTTGAAGAAGTAGAAGGGGTCTATGGCTACACCTTC.

V gene TRBV7-2 combines with J gene TRBJ2-5, with TRBD2 matching over 16 bases. The CDR3 is 17 residues long. Germline-derived CDR1 and CDR2 are SGHTA and FQGNSA. J gave up 5 bases and V 1 base, and 4 bases lay outside the gene matches. The CDR3 reads CASSLGGLAGGLETQYF. In DNA form, the CDR3 reads TGTGCCAGCAGCTTAGGGGGACTAGCGGGGGGGCTGGAGACCCAGTACTTC. Using reference TRBV7-2 and TRBJ2-5 for the parts outside the CDR3, the full variable domain is GAGVSQSPSNKVTEKGKDVELRCDPISGHTALYWYRQSLGQGLEFLIYFQGNSAPDKSGLPSDRFSAERTGGSVSTLTIQRTQQEDSAVYLCASSLGGLAGGLETQYFGPGTRLLVL.

This clonotype was seen many times. CDR3 DNA: TGTGCCAGCAGTTCACGAAGAATGGAAAAACTGTTTTTT. Residues: CASSSRRMEKLFF. This chain uses TRBV6-5 with TRBJ1-4, with D unclear. Germline V lookup: CDR1 MNHEY, CDR2 SVGAGI. V gave up 4 bases and J gave up 8 bases, with 11 bases separating them. The CDR3 extends over 13 amino acids.

Comments on this clonotype: Since no conserved phenylalanine or tryptophan closes the CDR3, a read error is the likely cause. It is unclear where the CDR3 begins or ends on the DNA, so no DNA is shown, and the CDR3 is as TCRdb lists it. The gene calls are TRBV4-1 and TRBJ2-2. Germline values: CDR1 MGHRA, CDR2 YSYEKL. A total of 12 residues make up the CDR3, ends included. The CDR3 sequence is CASSPGVGELSI.

This clonotype was picked up many times. The chain combines TRBV7-9 with TRBJ1-2; no reliable D call. Germline V gives CDR1 SEHNR, CDR2 FQNEAQ (reference sequence). The CDR3 covers 11 residues. V was shortened by 4 bases and J by 8 bases, with 8 bases between the two germline ends. The CDR3 loop reads CASSSGGGYTF. In DNA, the CDR3 is TGTGCCAGCAGCTCGGGTGGGGGCTACACCTTC.

Many counts were recorded for this clonotype. The chain is built from TRBV5-8 and TRBJ2-5; 10 nucleotides align to TRBD1. Trimming took 3 bases from V and 4 from J; bases not matched to a gene: 9. CDR1 is SGHTS and CDR2 is YDEGEE in the germline V gene. The CDR3 spans 16 residues. The CDR3 nucleotides are TGTGCCAGCAGCTGGGGGACAGGGGTCGAGTCAGAGACCCAGTACTTC. It specifies CASSWGTGVESETQYF.

The gene calls are TRBV19 and TRBJ2-2; TRBD1 aligns across 10 bases. V lost 1 base to trimming and J lost 13 bases; unmatched junction nucleotides: 0. The CDR3 is made up of 12 amino acids. Germline loops: CDR1 LNHDA, CDR2 SQIVND (reference sequence). The CDR3 DNA follows: TGTGCCAGTAGTATAGGGGACAGGGGGCTGTTTTTT. It codes for CASSIGDRGLFF.

The chain joins TRBV5-1 to TRBJ2-7; no clear D gene. The CDR3 is made up of 14 amino acids. Between the trimmed V and J ends, which lost 3 bases and 2 bases, there was a span of 12 bases. Germline CDR1 and CDR2: SGHRS and YFSETQ. The CDR3 bases are TGCGCCAGCAGCTCCCCCGGTAGCCCCTACGAGCAGTACTTC. Its protein is CASSSPGSPYEQYF.

As to this clonotype: One end of the junction varies from germline; a read error may be responsible. The V and J genes are TRBV7-4 and TRBJ2-2; a possible D gene is TRBD1 (6 bases). The CDR3 contains 16 residues. CDR1 SGHVT and CDR2 SQSDAQ come from the germline V gene. The CDR3: CASIRSGVGDTGELFF. CDR3 bases: TGTGCCAGCATACGCTCCGGGGTTGGGGACACTGGGGAGCTGTTTTTT.

V and J are TRBV2 and TRBJ1-5; no firm D call. Looked up from germline, CDR1 is SNHLY and CDR2 is FYNNEI. Trimming shortened V by 6 bases and J by 2 bases, and 14 bases separated the two germline ends. The CDR3 has 15 residues. As DNA, the CDR3 is TGTGCCAGCAGAGACCAGCAAGGTGGCAATCAGCCCCAGCATTTT. Its protein product is CASRDQQGGNQPQHF.

This clonotype appeared many times. The J gene is TRBJ2-3, the V gene TRBV20-1; 11 bases are a match to TRBD2. The CDR3 consists of 16 residues. J gave up 0 bases and V 2 bases, and 4 bases lay outside the gene matches. CDR1 is DFQATT, CDR2 SNEGSKA, per germline (reference sequence). Here the CDR3 reads CSARLPSGRSTDTQYF. The CDR3 DNA reads TGCAGTGCTAGACTCCCTAGCGGGAGGAGCACAGATACGCAGTATTTT.

The V gene is TRBV20-1, the J gene TRBJ2-7; 7 nucleotides match TRBD1. Trimming took 7 bases from V and 2 from J; bases not matched to a gene: 8. The germline gives CDR1 DFQATT, CDR2 SNEGSKA (reference sequence). The CDR3 is made up of 13 amino acids. CDR3 sequence: CSGSLTGTYEQYF. In nucleotides, the CDR3 is TGCAGTGGGTCACTGACAGGGACCTACGAGCAGTACTTC.

The sample holds many counts of this clonotype. The CDR3 nucleotides read TGTGCCAGCAGTGTTGGGGGAAACATTCAGTACTTC. It yields the protein CASSVGGNIQYF. The chain combines TRBV6-1 with TRBJ2-4; the D gene could be TRBD1 or TRBD2 (5 bases each). Germline assignment: CDR1 MNHNS and CDR2 SASEGT. The CDR3 length is 12 residues. Trimming took off 4 bases at V and 6 bases at J, with 7 bases between the two ends.

The CDR3 here is CASSLVRSNQPQHF. The DNA of the CDR3 is TGTGCCAGCAGCTTAGTGCGGTCCAATCAGCCCCAGCATTTT. The V and J genes are TRBV7-2 and TRBJ1-5; D remains unclear. This CDR3 is 14 amino acids long. V dropped 1 base and J dropped 3 bases, with 7 bases sitting between them. In germline, CDR1 is SGHTA, CDR2 FQGNSA. Together with reference TRBV7-2 and TRBJ1-5, the CDR3 gives the full variable domain: GAGVSQSPSNKVTEKGKDVELRCDPISGHTALYWYRQSLGQGLEFLIYFQGNSAPDKSGLPSDRFSAERTGGSVSTLTIQRTQQEDSAVYLCASSLVRSNQPQHFGDGTRLSIL.

The gene calls are TRBV19 and TRBJ2-5; D may correspond to TRBD1 or TRBD2 (5 bases each). The CDR3 is made up of 14 amino acids. Per the germline V gene, CDR1 is LNHDA and CDR2 is SQIVND (reference sequence). Trimming shortened V by 5 bases and J by 0 bases, and 10 bases separated the two germline ends. CDR3 protein: CASSPGTYQETQYF. In nucleotides, the CDR3 is TGTGCCAGTAGTCCGGGGACGTACCAAGAGACCCAGTACTTC.

Points on this clonotype: The conserved closing phenylalanine or tryptophan is absent in this CDR3, likely reflecting a read error. The DNA is left out, because the CDR3 cannot be placed on it with certainty; the CDR3 is given as TCRdb lists it. This sequence joins TRBV7-8 and TRBJ2-7; the D segment call TRBD2 is taken from the table without a DNA check. Both ends counted, the CDR3 spans 13 residues. In germline, CDR1 is SGHVS, CDR2 FQNEAQ. The CDR3 is CASSSIAPGLAGR.

This clonotype was detected only once. The genes are TRBV9 and TRBJ1-2; no definite D call. The germline CDR1 and CDR2 sequences are SGDLS and YYNGEE. The CDR3 is made up of 16 amino acids. Deletions cut 0 bases from V and 7 bases from J, with 19 bases between. The CDR3 is CASSVEGSGLESGYTF. The CDR3 bases are TGTGCCAGCAGCGTAGAGGGATCGGGTCTTGAGAGTGGCTACACCTTC.

Details on this clonotype: The CDR3 carries no conserved terminal phenylalanine or tryptophan, so it likely arises from a read error. This chain links TRBV30 with TRBJ1-6, with D perhaps TRBD1 (5 bases). Germline values: CDR1 GTSNPN, CDR2 SVGIG (reference sequence). This CDR3 region has 15 residues. V was shortened by 4 bases and J by 5 bases, with 15 bases between the two germline ends. The CDR3 protein is CAWTRTGLNNSPLHL. The CDR3 DNA reads as TGTGCCTGGACCCGGACGGGACTAAATAATTCACCCCTCCACCTT.

The genes are TRBV20-1 and TRBJ2-7; TRBD1 is a possible D gene (6 bases). The CDR3 is 13 residues long. The V gene's germline CDR1 is DFQATT and CDR2 SNEGSKA (reference sequence). V was pared by 6 bases and J by 0 bases, with 12 bases between. The CDR3 coding sequence is TGCAGTGCCCTAACAGGGAGCTCCTACGAGCAGTACTTC. Protein product: CSALTGSSYEQYF.